This TCR beta chain was documented in a study of blood T cell repertoires in COVID-19 (dated by TCRdb to 2020 to 2021). About the study as a whole: Samples covering the acute and convalescent phases of COVID-19 were provided by collaborators in the United States, Italy and Spain. The material from the prospective study consisted of cDNA or gDNA derived from T cells, B-cell-depleted T cells, or PBMCs. Deeply sampled blood TCRbeta repertoires from subjects exposed to, actively infected with, or recovered from COVID-19 were included in the dataset. The repertoires were released in a freely available public database intended as a resource for research on the immune response to SARS-CoV-2. The samples were drawn from the first 160 participants of the ongoing ImmuneRACE study and from more than 1,000 subjects provided by 6 global collaborators. Sample metadata almost always included a de-identified subject ID, COVID-19 status, age in years and sex. Where available, HLA class I and class II types were taken from metadata supplied by the sample provider and were not determined by assay-based typing. The paper as a whole reports these results and caveats: Clinical and demographic metadata were provided uncurated, with the amount varying by source and participant.

The immunoSEQ Assay, a bias-controlled multiplex PCR, was used to amplify TCRbeta CDR3 regions from genomic DNA. Under the source paper's analysis protocol: The number of nucleated cells in each sample was estimated by amplification of reference gene primers within the assay. To quantify the absolute abundance of each unique TCRbeta CDR3 rearrangement, sequence reads were collapsed and filtered. For each sample, productive Simpson clonality was calculated as the square root of Simpson's diversity index across productive rearrangements. TCRdb stores this immuneACCESS table with in-frame sequences only. Part of the clones is absent; in the studies checked, under half of the shortfall reflects unresolved V genes, and no reason is known for the rest. V and J calls and clone size follow that table, whereas D and trimming were derived from the DNA. Counted in this sample were approximately 350,000 clones; around 92% of them appeared once. 1.2% of the sample is held by the ten biggest clonotypes.

The germline V gene (reference sequence) sets CDR1 to MNHEY and CDR2 to SMNVEV. The CDR3 runs 17 residues from the cysteine to the phenylalanine. The only DNA kept is the CDR3, 51 bases in frame from the first base. V drops 4 bases and J drops 0 bases, leaving 16 bases in between. Points on this clone: No cognate antigen has been identified for it. One base away there is no much larger clone; base qualities are not given.

Each collaborating institution followed its own protocols to collect whole blood in K2EDTA tubes. For TCRbeta analysis, collaborators shipped samples as frozen whole blood, isolated PBMCs, or DNA extracted from either of those sample types. Sequencing was carried out using peripheral blood. The sequence links TRBV27 to TRBJ1-5; D gene: possibly TRBD1, on 6 matching bases. This TCR came from a man in his forties or fifties with acute or convalescent COVID-19. The DNA sequence reads TGTGCCAGCAGTTCCCTAGGGAGGGGGTATAGCAATCAGCCCCAGCATTTT. It encodes CASSSLGRGYSNQPQHF.